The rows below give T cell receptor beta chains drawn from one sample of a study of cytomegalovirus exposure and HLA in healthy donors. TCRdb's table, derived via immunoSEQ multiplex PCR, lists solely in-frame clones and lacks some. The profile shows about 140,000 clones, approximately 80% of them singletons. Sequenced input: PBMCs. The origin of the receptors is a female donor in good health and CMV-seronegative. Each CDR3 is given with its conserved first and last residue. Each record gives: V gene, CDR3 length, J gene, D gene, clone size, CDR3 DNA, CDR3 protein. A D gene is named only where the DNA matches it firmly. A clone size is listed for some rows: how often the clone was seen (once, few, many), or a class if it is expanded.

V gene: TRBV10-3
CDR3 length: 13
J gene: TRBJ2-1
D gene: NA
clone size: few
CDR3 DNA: TGTGCCACCCGAGACAGGCCCTACAATGAGCAGTTCTTC
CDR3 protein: CATRDRPYNEQFF

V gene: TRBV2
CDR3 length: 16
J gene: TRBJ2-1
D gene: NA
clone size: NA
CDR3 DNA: TGTGCCAGCAGTGGGCCAGCCGGGGGCTCCTACAATGAGCAGTTCTTC
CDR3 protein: CASSGPAGGSYNEQFF

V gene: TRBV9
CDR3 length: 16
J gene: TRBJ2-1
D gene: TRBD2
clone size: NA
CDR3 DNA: TGTGCCAGCAGCGGGACTAGCGGGAGTCTCTACAATGAGCAGTTCTTC
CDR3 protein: CASSGTSGSLYNEQFF

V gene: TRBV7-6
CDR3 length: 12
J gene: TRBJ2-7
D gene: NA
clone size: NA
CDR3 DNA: TGTGCCAGCAGCCCTCCGACTGGCGAGCAGTACTTC
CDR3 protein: CASSPPTGEQYF

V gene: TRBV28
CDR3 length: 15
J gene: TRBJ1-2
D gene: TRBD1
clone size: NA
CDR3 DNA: TGTGCCAGCAGTACTGGACAGGGGGCTTTAGGTGGCTACACCTTC
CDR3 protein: CASSTGQGALGGYTF

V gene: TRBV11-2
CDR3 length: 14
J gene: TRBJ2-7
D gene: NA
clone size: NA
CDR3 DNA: TGTGCCAGCAGCTTAGGTACTCAATCCTACGAGCAGTACTTC
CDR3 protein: CASSLGTQSYEQYF

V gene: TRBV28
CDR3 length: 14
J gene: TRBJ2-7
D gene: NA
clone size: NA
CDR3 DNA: TGTGCCAGCACGAGACATCCCAGCTCCTACGAGCAGTACTTC
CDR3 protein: CASTRHPSSYEQYF

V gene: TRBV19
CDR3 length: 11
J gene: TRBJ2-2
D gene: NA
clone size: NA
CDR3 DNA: TGTGCCACCTGGCTTGCCGGGGAGCTGTTTTTT
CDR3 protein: CATWLAGELFF

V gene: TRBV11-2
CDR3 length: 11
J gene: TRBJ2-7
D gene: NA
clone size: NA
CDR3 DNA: TGTGCCAGCAGCTCCGATTACGAGCAGTACTTC
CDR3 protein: CASSSDYEQYF

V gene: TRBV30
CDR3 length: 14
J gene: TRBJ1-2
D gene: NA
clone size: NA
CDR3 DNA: TGTGCCTGGAGCGAAGGGGCGGGAGGTGATGGCTACACCTTC
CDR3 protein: CAWSEGAGGDGYTF

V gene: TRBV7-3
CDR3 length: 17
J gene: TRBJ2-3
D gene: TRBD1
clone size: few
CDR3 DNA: TGTGCCAGCAGTACCGGGACAGGGGGCGCTTTGGGAGATACGCAGTATTTT
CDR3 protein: CASSTGTGGALGDTQYF

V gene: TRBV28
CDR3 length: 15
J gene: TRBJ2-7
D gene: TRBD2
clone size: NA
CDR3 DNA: TGTGCCAGCAGGATGAAGCGGGAGGGCCTCAACGAGCAGTACTTC
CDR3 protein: CASRMKREGLNEQYF

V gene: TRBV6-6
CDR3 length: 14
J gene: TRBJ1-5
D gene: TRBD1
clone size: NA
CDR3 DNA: TGTGCCAGCAGTTACTCGGCAGGGGGTCAGCCCCAGCATTTT
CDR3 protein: CASSYSAGGQPQHF

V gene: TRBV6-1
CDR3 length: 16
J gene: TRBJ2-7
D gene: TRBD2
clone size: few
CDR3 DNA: TGTGCCAGCAGTGCGACCGGACTAGCGGGAGCCTACGAGCAGTACTTC
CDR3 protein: CASSATGLAGAYEQYF

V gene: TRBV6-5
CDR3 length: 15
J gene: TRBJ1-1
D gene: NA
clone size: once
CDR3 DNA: TGTGCCAGCAGTTACTCTGGGGGGGGAAACACTGAAGCTTTCTTT
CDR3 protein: CASSYSGGGNTEAFF

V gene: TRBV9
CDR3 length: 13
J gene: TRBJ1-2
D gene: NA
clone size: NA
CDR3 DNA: TGTGCCAGCAGCGTCCCAGGGGAGTGGGGCTACACCTTC
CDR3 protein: CASSVPGEWGYTF

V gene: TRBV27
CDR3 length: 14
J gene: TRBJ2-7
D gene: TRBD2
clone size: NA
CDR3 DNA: TGTGCCAGCAGTTTCGGGGGGGCGACCTACGAGCAGTACTTC
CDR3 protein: CASSFGGATYEQYF

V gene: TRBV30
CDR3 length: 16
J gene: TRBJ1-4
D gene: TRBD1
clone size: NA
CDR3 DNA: TGTGCCTGGAGTCCCTTCCCCCGGGACAGATCCGAAAAACTGTTTTTT
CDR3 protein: CAWSPFPRDRSEKLFF

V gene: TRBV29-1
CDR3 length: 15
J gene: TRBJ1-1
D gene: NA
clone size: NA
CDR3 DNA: TGCAGCGTTGCCGCGGGAGGGGGGGTGCACACTGAAGCTTTCTTT
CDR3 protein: CSVAAGGGVHTEAFF

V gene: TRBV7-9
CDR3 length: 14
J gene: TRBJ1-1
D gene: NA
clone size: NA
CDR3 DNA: TGTGCCAGCAGCTTAGCGCTAGAGAACACTGAAGCTTTCTTT
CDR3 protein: CASSLALENTEAFF

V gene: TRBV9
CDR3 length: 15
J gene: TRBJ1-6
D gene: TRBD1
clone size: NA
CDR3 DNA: TGTGCCAGCAGCGCCTTGGGACAGCAGAATTCACCCCTCCACTTT
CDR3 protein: CASSALGQQNSPLHF

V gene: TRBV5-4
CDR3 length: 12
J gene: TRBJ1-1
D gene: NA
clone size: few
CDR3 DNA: TGTGCCAGCAGCAGGGGGTACACTGAAGCTTTCTTT
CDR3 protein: CASSRGYTEAFF

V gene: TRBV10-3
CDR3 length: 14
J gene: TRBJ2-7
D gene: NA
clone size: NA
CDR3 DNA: TGTGCCATCAGTGAGTGGGACACGACCTACGAGCAGTACTTC
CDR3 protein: CAISEWDTTYEQYF

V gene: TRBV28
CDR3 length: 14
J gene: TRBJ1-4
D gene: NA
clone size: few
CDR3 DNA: TGTGCCAGTACCTCGACAGCGTCAAATGAAAAACTGTTTTTT
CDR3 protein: CASTSTASNEKLFF

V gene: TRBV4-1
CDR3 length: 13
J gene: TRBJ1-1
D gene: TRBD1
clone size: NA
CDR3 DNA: TGCGCCAGCAGCCAAGTTGGACAGGGTGAAGCTTTCTTT
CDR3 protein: CASSQVGQGEAFF

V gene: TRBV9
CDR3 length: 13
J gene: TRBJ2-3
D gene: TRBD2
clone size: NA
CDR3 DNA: TGTGCCAGCAATAGCGGGACCACAGATACGCAGTATTTT
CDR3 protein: CASNSGTTDTQYF

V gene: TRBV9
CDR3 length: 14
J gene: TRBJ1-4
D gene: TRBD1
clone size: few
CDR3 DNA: TGTGCCAGCAGCGTAGATTGGACAGGTGAAAAACTGTTTTTT
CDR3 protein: CASSVDWTGEKLFF

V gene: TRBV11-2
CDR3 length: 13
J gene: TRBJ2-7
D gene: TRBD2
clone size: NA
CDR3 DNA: TGTGCCAGCAGCTTGTTTGCGGGCGGGGGGGCGTACTTC
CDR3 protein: CASSLFAGGGAYF

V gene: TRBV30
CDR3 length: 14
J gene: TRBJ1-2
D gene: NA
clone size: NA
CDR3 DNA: TGTGCCTGGGTACCCGGGGGGCAGAGCTATGGCTACACCTTC
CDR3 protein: CAWVPGGQSYGYTF

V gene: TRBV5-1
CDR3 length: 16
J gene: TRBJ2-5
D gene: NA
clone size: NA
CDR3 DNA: TGCGCCAGCAGCTTTTCCCTTGACCGGAGGTTTGAGACCCAGTACTTC
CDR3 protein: CASSFSLDRRFETQYF

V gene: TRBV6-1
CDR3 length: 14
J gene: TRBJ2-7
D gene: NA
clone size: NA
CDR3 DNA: TGTGCCAGCAGTGAATCGGTTTTGGCCTACGAGCAGTACTTC
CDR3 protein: CASSESVLAYEQYF

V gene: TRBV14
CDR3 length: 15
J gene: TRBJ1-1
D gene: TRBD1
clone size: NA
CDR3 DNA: TGTGCCAGCAGCCAGGACAGGATATGTAACACTGAAGCTTTCTTT
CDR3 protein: CASSQDRICNTEAFF

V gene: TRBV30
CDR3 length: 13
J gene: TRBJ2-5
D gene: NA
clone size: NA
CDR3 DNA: TGTGCCTGGAGTGTCCTCCCCCAAGAGACCCAGTACTTC
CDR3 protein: CAWSVLPQETQYF

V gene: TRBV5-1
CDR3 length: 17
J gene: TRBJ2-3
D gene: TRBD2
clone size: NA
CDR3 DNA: TGCGCCAGCAGCTTGGCCCTAGCGGGACGAAGCACAGATACGCAGTATTTT
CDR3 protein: CASSLALAGRSTDTQYF

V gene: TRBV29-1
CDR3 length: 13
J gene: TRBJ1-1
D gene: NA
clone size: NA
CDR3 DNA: TGCAGCGTGAACAGGGTCCTGAACACTGAAGCTTTCTTT
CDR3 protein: CSVNRVLNTEAFF

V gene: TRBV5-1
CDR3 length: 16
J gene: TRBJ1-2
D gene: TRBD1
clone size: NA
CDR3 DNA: TGCGCCAGCAGCCCGTCGGCGGGACAGGGGGCCTATGGCTACACCTTC
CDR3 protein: CASSPSAGQGAYGYTF

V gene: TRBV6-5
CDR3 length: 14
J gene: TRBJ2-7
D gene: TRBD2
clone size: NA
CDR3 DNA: TGTGCCAGCAGACGCGGGGGTTACTCCTACGAGCAGTACTTC
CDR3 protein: CASRRGGYSYEQYF

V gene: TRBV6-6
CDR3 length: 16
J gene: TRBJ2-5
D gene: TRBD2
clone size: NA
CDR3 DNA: TGTGCCAGCAGACAAGCCCTAGCGGGAGGCAGGGAGACCCAGTACTTC
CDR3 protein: CASRQALAGGRETQYF

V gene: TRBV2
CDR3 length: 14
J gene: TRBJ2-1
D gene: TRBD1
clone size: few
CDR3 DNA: TGTGCCAGCAGACGGACAGGGGGAACGGATGAGCAGTTCTTC
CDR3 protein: CASRRTGGTDEQFF

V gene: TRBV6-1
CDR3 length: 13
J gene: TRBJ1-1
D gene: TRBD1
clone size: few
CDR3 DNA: TGTGCCAGCAGGGACAGGGCATGGACTGAAGCTTTCTTT
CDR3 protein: CASRDRAWTEAFF

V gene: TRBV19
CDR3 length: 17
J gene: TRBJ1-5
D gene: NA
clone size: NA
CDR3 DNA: TGTGCCAGTAGTAAGCTACAGGGAGAGTGGAGCAATCAGCCCCAGCATTTT
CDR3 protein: CASSKLQGEWSNQPQHF